A selection of T cell receptor beta chains follows, all from one sample in a study of CD8+ T cells in alopecia areata. The protocol was immunoSEQ multiplex PCR, while the TCRdb copy is restricted to in-frame clones and leaves out a portion. The sample shows 190,000 or so clones, 58% of them seen only once. The starting material was CD4+ T cells sorted from blood, obtained at week 24, from a patient treated with tofacitinib. The receptors stem from a human donor with alopecia areata. CDR3s include the opening cysteine and the closing phenylalanine or tryptophan. A D gene is named only where the DNA matches it firmly. Clone size is given for some rows only: seen once, a few or many times, or a class if the clone is expanded.

>.|TRBV30|TRBJ1-1|.
CAWSLKALEAFF
TGTGCCTGGAGCTTAAAAGCCCTTGAAGCTTTCTTT
>few|TRBV30|TRBJ2-5|.
CAWSRGDQETQYF
TGTGCCTGGAGTAGGGGGGACCAAGAGACCCAGTACTTC
>few|TRBV9|TRBJ2-7|.
CASSVLASSDYEQYF
TGTGCCAGCAGCGTGTTAGCCTCTAGCGACTACGAGCAGTACTTC
>.|TRBV4-1|TRBJ2-7|.
CASSQYEGGGSYEQYF
TGCGCCAGCAGCCAATACGAGGGGGGAGGATCCTACGAGCAGTACTTC
>.|TRBV6-6|TRBJ1-5|.
CASSLPPDQPQHF
TGTGCCAGCAGTCTCCCGCCGGATCAGCCCCAGCATTTT
>.|TRBV21-1|TRBJ2-5|.
CASSNSRTQYF
TGTGCCAGCAGCAATTCTCGGACCCAGTACTTC
>.|TRBV4-3|TRBJ2-2|.
CASSQELADGGTTWTGELFF
TGCGCCAGCAGCCAAGAACTGGCTGATGGCGGGACCACGTGGACCGGGGAGCTGTTTTTT
>.|TRBV4-3|TRBJ2-2|.
CASSQETSNTGELFF
TGCGCCAGCAGCCAGGAAACTTCCAACACCGGGGAGCTGTTTTTT
>.|TRBV6-5|TRBJ1-1|.
CASSTGGRNPEAFF
TGTGCCAGCAGTACCGGGGGCCGGAACCCTGAAGCTTTCTTT
>.|TRBV4-3|TRBJ1-2|TRBD1
CASSHRQGTYGYTF
TGCGCCAGCAGCCATCGACAGGGGACCTATGGCTACACCTTC
>.|TRBV7-9|TRBJ2-3|.
CASSATRTQDTQYF
TGTGCCAGCAGCGCGACCCGGACGCAAGATACGCAGTATTTT
>.|TRBV5-6|TRBJ2-1|.
CASSTTGYNEQFF
TGTGCCAGCAGCACCACAGGGTACAATGAGCAGTTCTTC
>.|TRBV25-1|TRBJ2-6|.
CASSEITGRSGANVLTF
TGTGCCAGCAGTGAAATCACAGGCCGCTCTGGGGCCAACGTCCTGACTTTC
>.|TRBV30|TRBJ1-4|.
CAWRPVGGKNEKLFF
TGTGCCTGGAGGCCGGTGGGGGGAAAGAATGAAAAACTGTTTTTT
>.|TRBV15|TRBJ1-2|.
CAVLPGGGWYGYTF
TGTGCCGTACTCCCGGGCGGGGGATGGTATGGCTACACCTTC
>few|TRBV29-1|TRBJ2-1|TRBD2
CSAVFTVASGRPTYNEQFF
TGCAGCGCCGTCTTCACCGTGGCTAGCGGGAGGCCGACCTACAATGAGCAGTTCTTC
>.|TRBV29-1|TRBJ1-2|.
CSVVLVSVYGYTF
TGCAGCGTTGTTTTGGTCAGTGTTTATGGCTACACCTTC
>few|TRBV2|TRBJ2-1|TRBD1
CASSRDRVDEQFF
TGTGCCAGCAGCCGGGACAGGGTGGATGAGCAGTTCTTC
>.|TRBV7-9|TRBJ1-2|.
CASSRYGYTF
TGTGCCAGCAGCCGATATGGCTACACCTTC
>few|TRBV5-1|TRBJ1-4|.
CASSTGATNEKLFF
TGCGCCAGCAGTACCGGAGCAACTAATGAAAAACTGTTTTTT
>.|TRBV30|TRBJ2-1|.
CAWSVRSGYNEQFF
TGTGCCTGGAGTGTACGGAGCGGATACAATGAGCAGTTCTTC
>.|TRBV5-1|TRBJ2-1|.
CASSPEFGWNEQFF
TGCGCCAGCAGCCCCGAGTTTGGGTGGAATGAGCAGTTCTTC
>.|TRBV19|TRBJ1-5|.
CASSILTQPQHF
TGTGCCAGTAGTATCTTGACTCAGCCCCAGCATTTT
>.|TRBV7-9|TRBJ2-5|.
CASSRAGYREETQYF
TGTGCCAGCAGCCGGGCCGGATACAGGGAAGAGACCCAGTACTTC
>.|TRBV29-1|TRBJ1-2|TRBD1
CSVRTGDYGYTF
TGCAGCGTCCGGACAGGGGACTATGGCTACACCTTC
>.|TRBV6-5|TRBJ1-6|TRBD1
CASSYRDRDSPLHF
TGTGCCAGCAGCTACCGGGACAGGGATTCACCCCTCCACTTT
>few|TRBV7-3|TRBJ2-7|.
CASSRDGDEQYF
TGTGCCAGCAGTAGGGACGGCGACGAGCAGTACTTC
>few|TRBV18|TRBJ2-7|.
CASSPGMVGYEQYF
TGTGCCAGCTCACCAGGGATGGTCGGCTACGAGCAGTACTTC
>once|TRBV27|TRBJ1-1|.
CASSRLHLNTEAFF
TGTGCCAGCAGTCGCCTACACCTGAACACTGAAGCTTTCTTT
>.|TRBV7-2|TRBJ2-3|.
CASSIYPTDTQYF
TGTGCCAGCAGCATTTACCCCACAGATACGCAGTATTTT
>.|TRBV7-2|TRBJ2-3|TRBD1
CASSSGTGADTQYF
TGTGCCAGCAGCTCCGGGACAGGGGCAGATACGCAGTATTTT
>few|TRBV18|TRBJ2-1|.
CASSTEGDEQFF
TGTGCCAGCTCAACCGAAGGCGATGAGCAGTTCTTC
>.|TRBV6-6|TRBJ2-5|.
CASSYTSGEKTQYF
TGTGCCAGCAGTTACACATCAGGGGAGAAGACCCAGTACTTC
>.|TRBV19|TRBJ1-2|TRBD1
CASTSDVQGEGGYTF
TGTGCCAGTACCTCAGATGTACAGGGGGAAGGTGGCTACACCTTC
>.|TRBV7-2|TRBJ1-5|.
CASSPLHFNQPQHF
TGTGCCAGCAGCCCTCTTCATTTCAATCAGCCCCAGCATTTT
>few|TRBV6-1|TRBJ2-5|TRBD2
CASSEGGAGGRETQYF
TGTGCCAGCAGTGAAGGGGGAGCGGGAGGCAGGGAGACCCAGTACTTC
>.|TRBV25-1|TRBJ1-4|.
CASSPLGRANEKLFF
TGTGCCAGCAGTCCCTTGGGAAGGGCCAATGAAAAACTGTTTTTT
>.|TRBV25-1|TRBJ2-5|.
CASSPWTEQETQYF
TGTGCCAGCAGTCCTTGGACGGAGCAAGAGACCCAGTACTTC
>.|TRBV7-2|TRBJ2-3|TRBD2
CASSLILAGTDTQYF
TGTGCCAGCAGCTTAATACTAGCGGGAACAGATACGCAGTATTTT